These 5 T cell receptor beta chains originate from one sample sequenced in a study of cytomegalovirus exposure and HLA in healthy donors. Primers included in the PCR were 60 Vbeta and 13 Jbeta primers. The table came from immunoSEQ multiplex PCR; TCRdb's copy has only in-frame clones and leaves some out. Recorded for this sample: approximately 110,000 clones. The sample taken for sequencing was PBMCs. These receptors came from a man younger than 35 in good health and CMV-seronegative.

This rearrangement joins TRBV6-1 to TRBJ2-1, with a weak D call TRBD2 (5 bases). Germline V CDR1 and CDR2: MNHNS, SASEGT. The CDR3 has 14 amino acids. The ends were cut back, 3 bases at V and 0 bases at J, with 6 bases in the middle. In DNA, the CDR3 is TGTGCCAGCAGTGAGGACTCCTCCTACAATGAGCAGTTCTTC. It codes for CASSEDSSYNEQFF.

The chain combines TRBV25-1 with TRBJ2-7, with D possibly matching TRBD1 (6 bases). The CDR3 length is 10 residues. V shed 10 bases and J shed 5 bases, with 9 bases lying between them. Germline CDR1 reads MGHDK; CDR2 reads SYGVNS. CDR3 sequence (DNA): TGTGCCACCCAGGGGAACGAGCAGTACTTC. It yields the protein CATQGNEQYF.

The chain combines TRBV5-8 with TRBJ1-3; 7 bases map to TRBD1. The CDR3 totals 17 residues. Germline values: CDR1 SGHTS, CDR2 YDEGEE. With 4 bases clipped from V and 3 bases from J, the junction kept 13 bases outside the gene matches. The DNA for the CDR3 is TGTGCCAGCAGCCCCATATCAGGGGGGCGCGGTGGAAACACCATATATTTT. As protein: CASSPISGGRGGNTIYF. Filled out from reference TRBV5-8 and TRBJ1-3, the complete variable domain reads EAGVTQSPTHLIKTRGQQATLRCSPISGHTSVYWYQQALGLGLQFLLWYDEGEERNRGNFPPRFSGRQFPNYSSELNVNALELEDSALYLCASSPISGGRGGNTIYFGEGSWLTVV.

This chain links TRBV2 with TRBJ2-3; perhaps TRBD2 as D (5 bases). The length of the CDR3 is 14 residues. Trimming took off 1 base at V and 3 bases at J, with 8 bases between the two ends. The V gene's germline CDR1 is SNHLY and CDR2 FYNNEI. CDR3: CASSEDPGTDTQYF. CDR3 coding DNA: TGTGCCAGCAGTGAAGATCCGGGAACAGATACGCAGTATTTT. Drawing the rest from reference TRBV2 and TRBJ2-3, the complete variable domain is EPEVTQTPSHQVTQMGQEVILRCVPISNHLYFYWYRQILGQKVEFLVSFYNNEISEKSEIFDDQFSVERPDGSNFTLKIRSTKLEDSAMYFCASSEDPGTDTQYFGPGTRLTVL.

The V gene is TRBV29-1, the J gene TRBJ2-1, with D possibly being TRBD1 (5 bases). From germline, CDR1 is SQVTM and CDR2 ANQGSEA. V shed 7 bases and J shed 4 bases, with 20 bases lying between them. The CDR3 runs 15 residues. The CDR3 DNA reads as TGCAGCGGTACAGGATCGGCCGGCCTATACAATGAGCAGTTCTTC. As protein: CSGTGSAGLYNEQFF.